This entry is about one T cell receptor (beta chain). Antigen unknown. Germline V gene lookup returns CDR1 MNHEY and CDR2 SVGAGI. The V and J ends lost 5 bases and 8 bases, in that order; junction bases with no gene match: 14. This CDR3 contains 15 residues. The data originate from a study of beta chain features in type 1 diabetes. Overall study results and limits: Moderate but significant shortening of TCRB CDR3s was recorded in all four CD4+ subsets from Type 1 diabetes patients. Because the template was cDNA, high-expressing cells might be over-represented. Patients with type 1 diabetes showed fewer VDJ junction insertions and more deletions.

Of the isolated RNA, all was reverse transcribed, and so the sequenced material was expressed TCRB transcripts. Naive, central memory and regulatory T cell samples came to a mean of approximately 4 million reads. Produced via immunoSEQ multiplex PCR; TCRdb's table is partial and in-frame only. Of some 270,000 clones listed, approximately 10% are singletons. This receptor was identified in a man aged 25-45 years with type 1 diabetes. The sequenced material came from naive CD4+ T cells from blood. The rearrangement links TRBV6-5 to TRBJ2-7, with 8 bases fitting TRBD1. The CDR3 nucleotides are TGTGCCAGCAGTCAAAGACAGGGGATTAGCAGCAAGCAGTACTTC. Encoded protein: CASSQRQGISSKQYF.